The 32 T cell receptor beta chains in this list originate from one sample, sequenced in a study of blood T cell repertoires in COVID-19. The data were produced by immunoSEQ multiplex PCR, yet TCRdb's version contains in-frame clones alone and is incomplete. The top ten hold approximately 10% of the sample, which has about 260,000 clones, about 89% seen once. Material: peripheral blood. All receptors come from a man between 35 and 55 years old with active or convalescent COVID-19.

This clone has only one observation. CDR3 amino acids: CASSTGTGLQPQHF. The CDR3 DNA sequence: TGTGCCAGCAGCACCGGGACAGGGCTTCAGCCCCAGCATTTT. V gene TRBV5-6 combines with J gene TRBJ1-5; 9 bases agree with TRBD1. CDR1 is SGHDT, CDR2 YYEEEE, per germline. The length of the CDR3 is 14 residues. The V segment lost 4 bases and the J segment 6 bases; nucleotides outside the gene matches: 5.

This rearrangement joins TRBV3-1 (or the pseudogene TRBV3-2) to TRBJ2-1; D ambiguous. CDR3 size: 12 residues. Germline lookup yields CDR1 LGHDT and CDR2 YNNKEL (reference sequence). V dropped 6 bases and J dropped 3 bases, with 6 bases sitting between them. CDR3 sequence (DNA): TGTGCCAGCAGTTCTGTCTACAATGAGCAGTTCTTC. Translating gives CASSSVYNEQFF.

In this sample, this clone turned up a few times. This chain links TRBV16 with TRBJ2-5; 9 positions agree with TRBD1. The CDR3 totals 14 residues. V shed 8 bases, J shed 4 bases, and the junction held 8 bases outside the gene matches. Germline V lookup: CDR1 KGHSY, CDR2 FQNENV. The CDR3 nucleotides read TGTGCCAGCGCACTCCGGGGACAGGGAGAGACCCAGTACTTC. This encodes CASALRGQGETQYF.

The CDR3 loop is CASSEAPGHYNEQFF. The CDR3 DNA sequence: TGTGCCAGCAGTGAAGCCCCGGGACACTACAATGAGCAGTTCTTC. V usage is TRBV6-1 and J usage is TRBJ2-1; D might be TRBD1 (6 bases). Germline CDR1 is MNHNS and CDR2 is SASEGT. This CDR3 region has 15 residues. The V end was cut by 0 bases, the J end by 3 bases, with 9 bases between.

This chain connects TRBV9 to TRBJ2-2, with 8 bases lining up with TRBD1. The CDR3 has 15 amino acids. Germline assignment: CDR1 SGDLS and CDR2 YYNGEE. V trimming: 2 bases; J trimming: 7 bases; junction bases outside the gene matches: 7. The CDR3 sequence: CASSVTGTGIGELFF. In DNA, the CDR3 is TGTGCCAGCAGCGTCACCGGGACAGGCATCGGGGAGCTGTTTTTT.

This chain uses TRBV20-1 with TRBJ2-7; 10 bases are shared with TRBD1. This CDR3 has 13 residues. With 3 bases clipped from V and 6 bases from J, the junction kept 5 bases outside the gene matches. The germline CDR1 and CDR2 sequences are DFQATT and SNEGSKA (reference sequence). In DNA form, the CDR3 reads TGCAGTGCTAGTAGGACAGGGGGTACCGAGCAGTACTTC. Its translation: CSASRTGGTEQYF.

CDR3 in amino acids: CASSLYWDREHSPLHF. In DNA, the CDR3 is TGTGCCAGCAGTTTATACTGGGACAGGGAACATTCACCCCTCCACTTT. The chain combines TRBV27 with TRBJ1-6, with 9 bases lining up with TRBD1. With V trimmed by 1 base and J by 8 bases, 6 bases remained unmatched. Germline CDR1 MNHEY, CDR2 SMNVEV (reference sequence). The CDR3 totals 16 residues.

The chain links TRBV19 to TRBJ2-3, with D possibly TRBD2 on 6 matching bases. The ends were cut back, 7 bases at V and 5 bases at J, with 19 bases in the middle. Germline CDR1 LNHDA, CDR2 SQIVND (reference sequence). The CDR3 covers 15 residues. This CDR3 is CASTPTSTGRDTQYF. CDR3 in DNA: TGTGCCAGTACCCCGACTAGTACGGGTCGAGATACGCAGTATTTT.

The chain joins TRBV7-9 to TRBJ2-3; possible D gene TRBD1, 5 bases. V was clipped by 5 bases and J by 10 bases, with 16 bases between them. The CDR3 loop spans 13 amino acids. The germline V gene has CDR1 SEHNR and CDR2 FQNEAQ (reference sequence). In DNA form, the CDR3 reads TGTGCCAGCAGCAAAACGACAGAATGGGCGCAGTATTTT. It translates to CASSKTTEWAQYF.

The CDR3 DNA reads TGTGCCAGTAGGTACAGGGGGCGCGGGAAGGAAGCTTTCTTT. Its protein is CASRYRGRGKEAFF. The genes are TRBV19 and TRBJ1-1; 9 bases map to TRBD1. Germline loops: CDR1 LNHDA, CDR2 SQIVND (reference sequence). V lost 6 bases, J lost 8 bases, and 10 bases stayed unmatched. The CDR3 covers 14 residues.

The CDR3 spells CASRLLTGNNQPQHF. In nucleotides, the CDR3 is TGTGCCAGCAGGCTCCTTACGGGGAACAATCAGCCCCAGCATTTT. V and J are TRBV28 and TRBJ1-5; D unresolved. Between the trimmed V and J ends, which lost 6 bases and 3 bases, there was a span of 15 bases. The length of the CDR3 is 15 residues. Germline assignment: CDR1 MDHEN and CDR2 SYDVKM. Using reference TRBV28 and TRBJ1-5 for the parts outside the CDR3, the full variable domain is DVKVTQSSRYLVKRTGEKVFLECVQDMDHENMFWYRQDPGLGLRLIYFSYDVKMKEKGDIPEGYSVSREKKERFSLILESASTNQTSMYLCASRLLTGNNQPQHFGDGTRLSIL.

To note about this clone: Its ends do not fully match the called genes, so a read error is possible. This chain connects TRBV30 to TRBJ2-7, with D unclear. The germline V gene has CDR1 GTSNPN and CDR2 SVGIG (reference sequence). The CDR3 contains 13 residues. The CDR3 nucleotides read TGTGCCTGGAGTGTACATGAGTCACCCGAGGAGTACTTC. As protein: CAWSVHESPEEYF.

The V gene is TRBV9, the J gene TRBJ2-1; perhaps TRBD2 as D (5 bases). Trimming left V 1 base short and J 0 bases short, with 8 bases between. The V gene's germline CDR1 is SGDLS and CDR2 YYNGEE. This CDR3 is built from 15 residues. CDR3 amino acids: CASSVRGSSYNEQFF. The CDR3 region has the DNA TGTGCCAGCAGCGTACGGGGAAGCTCCTACAATGAGCAGTTCTTC.

CDR3 residues: CASRPTGVSEKLFF. The CDR3 coding sequence is TGTGCCAGCAGACCTACAGGGGTTAGCGAAAAACTGTTTTTT. This sequence joins TRBV28 and TRBJ1-4; 7 bases are shared with TRBD1. With V trimmed by 6 bases and J by 8 bases, 9 bases remained unmatched. This CDR3 region has 14 residues. Germline V gives CDR1 MDHEN, CDR2 SYDVKM.

The chain uses TRBV2 and TRBJ2-4, with D perhaps matching TRBD1 (5 bases). The V gene's germline CDR1 is SNHLY and CDR2 FYNNEI. V shed 0 bases and J shed 3 bases, with 9 bases lying between them. The CDR3 is 15 amino acids. This CDR3 is CASSEAVGVKNIQYF. The CDR3 DNA follows: TGTGCCAGCAGTGAAGCGGTAGGGGTCAAAAACATTCAGTACTTC.

V is TRBV20-1 and J is TRBJ2-2, with D possibly matching TRBD2 (6 bases). There are 15 residues in the CDR3. V lost 3 bases, J lost 5 bases, and 16 bases lay in between. Germline values: CDR1 DFQATT, CDR2 SNEGSKA (reference sequence). The CDR3 DNA is TGCAGTGCTAGTAACGCGGGGAAGGGGACCGGGGAGCTGTTTTTT. Translation gives CSASNAGKGTGELFF.

V gene TRBV30 combines with J gene TRBJ1-5; the match to TRBD1 covers 7 bases. V lost 3 bases and J lost 4; bases outside the gene matches: 6. The CDR3 extends over 14 amino acids. In germline, CDR1 is GTSNPN, CDR2 SVGIG (reference sequence). In DNA form, the CDR3 reads TGTGCCTGGAGCATGACAGGGTTGAATCAGCCCCAGCATTTT. Translated: CAWSMTGLNQPQHF.

As for this clone: The identical CDR3 is also encoded by other nucleotide sequences in the sample. This chain connects TRBV5-5 to TRBJ1-5, with a possible D match to TRBD1 (6 bases). Germline CDR1 reads SGHKS; CDR2 reads YYEKEE (reference sequence). V was shortened by 2 bases and J by 7 bases, with 7 bases between the two germline ends. The CDR3 spans 12 residues. The chain's CDR3 is CASSFQGQPQHF. The DNA for the CDR3 is TGTGCCAGCAGCTTTCAGGGGCAGCCCCAGCATTTT. The full variable domain, with the rest looked up from reference TRBV5-5 and TRBJ1-5, is DAGVTQSPTHLIKTRGQQVTLRCSPISGHKSVSWYQQVLGQGPQFIFQYYEKEERGRGNFPDRFSARQFPNYSSELNVNALLLGDSALYLCASSFQGQPQHFGDGTRLSIL.

This clone was detected only once. The chain uses TRBV11-2 and TRBJ2-1, with TRBD2 matching over 13 bases. The J segment lost 5 bases and the V segment lost 6 bases, leaving 16 bases of the junction unmatched. The CDR3 is 19 amino acids. CDR1 SGHAT and CDR2 FQNNGV come from the germline V gene. The CDR3 reads CASSLTPFPGLAGHNEQFF. Here the CDR3 DNA reads TGTGCCAGCAGTCTTACTCCCTTCCCGGGACTAGCGGGACACAATGAGCAGTTCTTC.

The chain couples TRBV24-1 to TRBJ1-1; D is possibly TRBD1 (5 bases). V dropped 4 bases and J dropped 1 base, with 12 bases sitting between them. The germline V gene has CDR1 KGHDR and CDR2 SFDVKD. CDR3 length: 15 amino acids. The CDR3 loop reads CATSDPSRGNTEAFF. CDR3 DNA: TGTGCCACCAGTGACCCGAGTAGGGGGAACACTGAAGCTTTCTTT.

The chain links TRBV19 to TRBJ2-3, with 9 bases matching TRBD2. V was pared by 6 bases and J by 4 bases, with 8 bases of the junction left unmatched. In germline, CDR1 is LNHDA, CDR2 SQIVND (reference sequence). The length of the CDR3 is 15 residues. The CDR3 here is CASSPTSGWADTQYF. Written as DNA, the CDR3 is TGTGCCAGTAGCCCAACTAGCGGGTGGGCAGATACGCAGTATTTT.

The gene calls are TRBV7-3 and TRBJ2-5; D is perhaps TRBD2 (5 bases). This CDR3 is 13 amino acids long. In germline, CDR1 is SGHTA, CDR2 FQGTGA. Trimming took 2 bases from V and 5 from J, leaving 9 bases between them. CDR3 sequence reads: CASSLRGRETQYF. The CDR3 nucleotides are TGTGCCAGCAGCTTACGGGGTCGGGAGACCCAGTACTTC.

The rearrangement links TRBV6-1 to TRBJ1-5, with a weak D call TRBD1 (5 bases). Looked up from germline, CDR1 is MNHNS and CDR2 is SASEGT. V gave up 4 bases and J gave up 1 base, with 17 bases separating them. This CDR3 has 17 amino acids. As DNA, the CDR3 is TGTGCCAGCAGTGGGGGCACCGACTCACCGAGCAATCAGCCCCAGCATTTT. The encoded protein is CASSGGTDSPSNQPQHF.

V usage is TRBV7-6 and J usage is TRBJ2-3, with 8 positions matching TRBD2. The V and J ends lost 1 base and 6 bases, in that order; junction bases with no gene match: 9. The CDR3 loop spans 16 amino acids. Per the germline V gene, CDR1 is SGHVS and CDR2 is FNYEAQ. The DNA for the CDR3 is TGTGCCAGCAGCTTAGAGGGGGGGAGACTAGCGGATACGCAGTATTTT. Translation gives CASSLEGGRLADTQYF.

This chain connects TRBV19 to TRBJ1-3; 7 bases agree with TRBD1. The CDR3 has 13 amino acids. V lost 9 bases, J lost 0 bases, and 2 bases stayed unmatched. Germline values: CDR1 LNHDA, CDR2 SQIVND (reference sequence). CDR3 bases: TGTGCCAGCAGACAGGGCTCTGGAAACACCATATATTTT. Translated: CASRQGSGNTIYF. Supplemented by reference TRBV19 and TRBJ1-3, the full variable domain reads DGGITQSPKYLFRKEGQNVTLSCEQNLNHDAMYWYRQDPGQGLRLIYYSQIVNDFQKGDIAEGYSVSREKKESFPLTVTSAQKNPTAFYLCASRQGSGNTIYFGEGSWLTVV.

The chain uses TRBV5-4 and TRBJ1-3; TRBD1 might be the D (6 bases). Germline V gene data show CDR1 as SGHNT and CDR2 as YYREEE (reference sequence). This CDR3 is built from 14 residues. V gave up 4 bases and J gave up 3 bases, with 11 bases separating them. CDR3 nucleotides: TGTGCCAGCAGCAACCGACAGGTTGGAAACACCATATATTTT. This translates into CASSNRQVGNTIYF.

V and J are TRBV29-1 and TRBJ1-2; D ambiguous. Trimming removed 7 bases from V and 4 bases from J, with 13 bases in between. This CDR3 contains 12 residues. CDR1 SQVTM and CDR2 ANQGSEA come from the germline V gene. CDR3 nucleotide sequence: TGCAGCGCTGACTTACAGTCCTATGGCTACACCTTC. Its translation is CSADLQSYGYTF.

The CDR3 DNA reads as TGTGCCAGCAGCTTAGGACAGTACAATGAGCAGTTCTTC. It codes for CASSLGQYNEQFF. The chain recombines TRBV7-6 with TRBJ2-1, with D perhaps matching TRBD1 (5 bases). Trimming took 1 base from V and 4 from J, leaving 5 bases between them. CDR3 length equals 13 residues. Germline V gives CDR1 SGHVS, CDR2 FNYEAQ.

The chain links TRBV6-5 to TRBJ2-7; 8 bases fit TRBD1. With 6 bases clipped from V and 7 bases from J, the junction kept 14 bases outside the gene matches. Germline V lookup: CDR1 MNHEY, CDR2 SVGAGI. The CDR3 spans 15 residues. CDR3 bases: TGTGCCAGCAGAGTAAACAGGGGGAGGTTGGAAGAGCAGTACTTC. This encodes CASRVNRGRLEEQYF.

V gene TRBV10-3 combines with J gene TRBJ1-1; D is unclear. CDR3 length: 14 amino acids. Per germline, CDR1 ENHRY and CDR2 SYGVKD. Trimming took off 7 bases at V and 4 bases at J, with 16 bases between the two ends. For the CDR3, the DNA is TGTGCCATCATTGACGGGGTATCGGGCACTGAAGCTTTCTTT. The encoded protein is CAIIDGVSGTEAFF.

The chain uses TRBV19 and TRBJ1-2; D is possibly TRBD1 (6 bases). Germline values: CDR1 LNHDA, CDR2 SQIVND (reference sequence). Trimming cost V 1 base and J 2 bases, with 14 bases left between them. This CDR3 spans 16 amino acids. CDR3 in amino acids: CASSIGPQGYNYGYTF. CDR3 nucleotides: TGTGCCAGTAGTATAGGTCCACAGGGTTACAACTATGGCTACACCTTC. Full variable domain (rest looked up from reference TRBV19 and TRBJ1-2): DGGITQSPKYLFRKEGQNVTLSCEQNLNHDAMYWYRQDPGQGLRLIYYSQIVNDFQKGDIAEGYSVSREKKESFPLTVTSAQKNPTAFYLCASSIGPQGYNYGYTFGSGTRLTVV.

The V call is TRBV7-6, the J call TRBJ1-1; 11 bases are shared with TRBD1. This CDR3 spans 16 amino acids. After removal of 5 bases from V and 3 bases from J, the junction contained 8 bases not matched to a gene. In germline, CDR1 is SGHVS, CDR2 FNYEAQ. CDR3 sequence (DNA): TGTGCCAGCAGCCCGGACAGGGGGCACGGGGACACTGAAGCTTTCTTT. Amino acid sequence: CASSPDRGHGDTEAFF.